What follows is one T cell receptor beta chain and its context. This entry comes from a study of HIV-infected patients and healthy controls. TCRdb re-called the 5' RACE reads with MiXCR, one entry per CDR3 protein. This sample carries under 70,000 distinct CDR3 sequences, 15% to 20% of them seen once, and the ten largest clones take under 1.5%. The CDR3 is 13 amino acids. From germline, CDR1 is KGHDR and CDR2 SFDVKD. V was pared by 3 bases and J by 16 bases, with 17 bases between. The genes are TRBV24-1 and TRBJ1-4; D is ambiguous. This sequence originates from a human donor in good health. Sample: CD4+ T cells from blood. For the CDR3, the DNA is TGTGCCACCAGTGATCGTTCCAAACCTGCCCCGTTTTTT. This encodes CATSDRSKPAPFF.